This note documents a single T cell receptor beta chain sequence. At one end the junction does not follow the germline gene, possibly because of a read error. The iRepertoire nested amplicon-rescue multiplex PCR amplified TCR alpha and beta CDR3s from RNA. One-step reverse transcription and amplification started from roughly 100-400 ng of tissue mRNA or PBMC total RNA. TCRdb passed the multiplex PCR reads through MiXCR, listing each CDR3 protein once. The data show some 160,000 distinct CDR3 sequences, more than 35% seen once. These data belong to a study of glioma-infiltrating T cells. The CDR3 sequence is 19 residues long. CDR1 is DFQATT and CDR2 is SNEGSKA in the germline V gene (reference sequence).

The chain couples TRBV20-1 to TRBJ2-1; D call uncertain. The TCR originated in a human donor with low-grade glioma or glioblastoma, undergoing nonglioma brain surgery, or in good health (not recorded which). Sequenced material: glioma tissue, nonneoplastic brain tissue, or PBMCs (not recorded which). CDR3 in amino acids: CSARLNPRVATKLYNEQLF. The CDR3, as DNA: TGCAGTGCTAGATTGAATCCAAGGGTGGCTACAAAGCTATACAATGAGCAGTTATTC.